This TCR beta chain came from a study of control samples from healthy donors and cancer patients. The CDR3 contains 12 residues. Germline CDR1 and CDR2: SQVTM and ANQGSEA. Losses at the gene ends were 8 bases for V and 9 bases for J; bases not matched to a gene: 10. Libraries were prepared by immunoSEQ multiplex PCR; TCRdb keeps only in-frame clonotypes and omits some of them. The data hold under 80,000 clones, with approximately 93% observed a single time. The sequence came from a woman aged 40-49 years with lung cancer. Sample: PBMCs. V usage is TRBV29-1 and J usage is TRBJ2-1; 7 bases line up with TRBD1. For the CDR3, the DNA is TGCAGCCATGGACAGGCCAAGGGTGAGCAGTTCTTC. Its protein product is CSHGQAKGEQFF.